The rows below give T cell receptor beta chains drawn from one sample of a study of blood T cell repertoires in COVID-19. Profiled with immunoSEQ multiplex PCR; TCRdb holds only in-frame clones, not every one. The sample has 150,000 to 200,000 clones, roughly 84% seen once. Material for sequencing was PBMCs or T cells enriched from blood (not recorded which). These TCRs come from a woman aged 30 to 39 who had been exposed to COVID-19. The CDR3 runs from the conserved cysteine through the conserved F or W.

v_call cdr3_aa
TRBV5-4 CASYLRDGTEAFF
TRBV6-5 CASSYSGGVADTQYF
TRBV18 CASSPKLDTTEAFF
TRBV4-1 CASSRPPGQGVPDAFF
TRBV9 CASSPGTGVNQPQHF
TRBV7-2 CASSQGGRVLTGELFF
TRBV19 CASSIGLGNTIYF
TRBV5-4 CASIPRSGYGYTF
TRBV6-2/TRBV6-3 CASSPTSGLNAEAFF
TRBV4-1 CASSQGQGRTEAFF
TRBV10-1 CASSETAERGETQYF
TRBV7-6 CASSSDRVRLYF
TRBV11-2 CASRYRGSGYTF
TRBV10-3 CAIGEDYEQYF
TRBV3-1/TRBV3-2 CASSQDPSGGHNEQFF
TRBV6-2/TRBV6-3 CASSSKLGSHQETQYF
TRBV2 CASRRTGVNTEAFF
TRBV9 CASSETGVVDTEAFF
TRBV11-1 CASTRQGRNTEAFF
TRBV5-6 CASSFQVAGTGSSYEQYF
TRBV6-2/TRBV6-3 CASSYGGGDYNSPLHF
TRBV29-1 CSVESLAGGYEQFF
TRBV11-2 CASSLDEETQYF
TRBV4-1 CASSQVKGSNTGELFF
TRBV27 CASRRSGGMYIQYF
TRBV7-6 CASSILTETEQYF
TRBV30 CAWKAPSGAAYGYTF
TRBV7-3 CASSLEAGNTEAFF
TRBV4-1 CASSQASIRNTEAFF
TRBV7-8 CASSQTDRAAYNEQFF
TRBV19 CASSIEHGTANTGELFF